What follows are 7 T cell receptor beta chains derived from one specimen sequenced in a study of shared clonotypes between healthy human individuals. Profiling relied on immunoSEQ multiplex PCR, and the TCRdb table lists in-frame clones only, not all of them. Of 600,000 or so clones listed, roughly 98% are singletons. CD45RO-negative CD8 cells positively selected for CCR7 made up the naive population, which excluded terminally differentiated effector memory CD45RA+ cells. Sequencing was performed on naive CD8+ T cells sorted from blood. Receptor source: a man aged 30 to 39 in good health.

About this clone itself: One junction end disagrees with the germline gene, perhaps due to a read error. The chain links TRBV4-3 to TRBJ1-1; D uncertain. The length of the CDR3 is 15 residues. Germline V CDR1 and CDR2: LGHNA, YSLEER. CDR3 amino acids: CASSQETLGDTEAFF. Written as DNA, the CDR3 is TGCGCCAGCAGTCAAGAGACGCTCGGAGACACTGAAGCTTTCTTT.

The chain couples TRBV5-4 to TRBJ2-6; D may be TRBD2 (6 bases). The CDR3 has 18 amino acids. Between the trimmed V and J ends, which lost 5 bases and 0 bases, there was a span of 18 bases. Germline lookup yields CDR1 SGHNT and CDR2 YYREEE (reference sequence). The CDR3 region has the DNA TGTGCCAGCAGAATGGAGGGCCTCGGTTACTCTGGGGCCAACGTCCTGACTTTC. It codes for CASRMEGLGYSGANVLTF.

V gene TRBV15 combines with J gene TRBJ2-5, with 7 bases matching TRBD1. Trimming at V came to 9 bases and at J to 2 bases, leaving 6 bases not matched to a gene. The germline CDR1 and CDR2 sequences are LNHNV and YYDKDF (reference sequence). The CDR3 has 13 residues. The DNA for the CDR3 is TGTGCCACTCGGGACAGTCCACAAGAGACCCAGTACTTC. It is translated as CATRDSPQETQYF.

This rearrangement joins TRBV5-4 to TRBJ1-3; D gene unclear. The CDR3 extends over 16 amino acids. The ends were cut back, 6 bases at V and 0 bases at J, with 16 bases in the middle. Germline V CDR1 and CDR2: SGHNT, YYREEE (reference sequence). CDR3 in DNA: TGTGCCAGCACCCTACGGGTCAATAGCTCTGGAAACACCATATATTTT. Translation: CASTLRVNSSGNTIYF.

This chain links TRBV7-6 with TRBJ1-1, with D tentatively TRBD1 (5 bases). CDR1 SGHVS and CDR2 FNYEAQ come from the germline V gene. Trimming pared 5 bases from V and 10 bases from J, leaving 17 bases between. CDR3 length: 13 amino acids. CDR3 sequence reads: CASSQGAGAGAFF. The CDR3 DNA reads TGTGCCAGCAGCCAAGGGGCGGGCGCAGGAGCTTTCTTT.

The V and J genes are TRBV9 and TRBJ2-1; TRBD2 matches 10 bases. Germline V gene data show CDR1 as SGDLS and CDR2 as YYNGEE. This CDR3 contains 16 residues. V shed 3 bases and J 6 bases; nucleotides not matched to a gene: 9. DNA of the CDR3: TGTGCCAGCAGCGCATCCCTAGCGGGAGAGATCAATGAGCAGTTCTTC. Encoded protein: CASSASLAGEINEQFF.

The CDR3 nucleotides are TGCGCCAGCAGCCCGTGGACAGCGTCGAACTATGGCTACACCTTC. Encoded protein: CASSPWTASNYGYTF. V usage is TRBV4-3 and J usage is TRBJ1-2; TRBD1 might be the D (6 bases). With 4 bases removed from V and 2 bases from J, the gap between germline ends came to 14 bases. The CDR3 loop spans 15 amino acids. CDR1 is LGHNA and CDR2 is YSLEER in the germline V gene.